The 21 T cell receptor beta chains presented below share a single source sample, sequenced in a study of vaccination effects on CD4 cells after COVID-19. These receptors lack a known antigen. Expansion with viral peptide pools was applied to antigen-specific CD4+ T cells by the ViraFEST assay prior to sequencing. CD4+ T cell isolation took place after less than 13 days of culture. Participants each got two BNT162b2 or mRNA-1273 vaccine doses. Produced via immunoSEQ multiplex PCR; TCRdb's table is partial and in-frame only. Among 75,000 to 100,000 clones listed, over 70% were seen once. The sequencing here drew on CD4+ T cells from PBMCs cultured with HCoV-OC43 spike peptides, taken after COVID-19 vaccination. Sample subset: HCoV-OC43 spike overlapping peptide pool stimulation. The receptors stem from a human donor who received a COVID-19 vaccine.

This sequence joins TRBV18 and TRBJ1-6, with a possible D match to TRBD1 (5 bases). This CDR3 spans 15 amino acids. The germline CDR1 and CDR2 sequences are KGHSH and LQKENI. Trimming pared 1 base from V and 10 bases from J, leaving 14 bases between. The CDR3 bases are TGTGCCAGCTCACCACGGCAGGGAGGGACCTCACCCCTCCACTTT. It codes for CASSPRQGGTSPLHF.

The chain has TRBV12-5 and TRBJ2-7; D possibly corresponds to TRBD2 (6 bases). Germline CDR1 is LGHNT and CDR2 is FRNRAP. CDR3 size: 13 residues. Trimming stripped 8 bases from V and 3 bases from J, with 14 bases between. The CDR3 spells CASKVGTHYEQYV. The CDR3, as DNA: TGTGCTAGTAAAGTCGGGACTCACTACGAGCAGTACGTC.

The gene calls are TRBV14 and TRBJ2-2; D is perhaps TRBD1 (6 bases). The CDR3 is 16 residues long. Germline CDR1 is SGHDN and CDR2 is FVKESK. V shed 6 bases and J shed 5 bases, with 19 bases lying between them. The DNA for the CDR3 is TGTGCCAGCAGTCGGAACCGGGACACCTCGACCGGGGAGCTGTTTTTT. Translation: CASSRNRDTSTGELFF. Combining the CDR3 with reference TRBV14 and TRBJ2-2 gives the whole variable domain EAGVTQFPSHSVIEKGQTVTLRCDPISGHDNLYWYRRVMGKEIKFLLHFVKESKQDESGMPNNRFLAERTGGTYSTLKVQPAELEDSGVYFCASSRNRDTSTGELFFGEGSRLTVL.

This clone has just a few counts. The genes are TRBV7-3 and TRBJ1-6; a weak D match, TRBD1 (5 bases). With 6 bases removed from V and 9 bases from J, the gap between germline ends came to 18 bases. Germline loops: CDR1 SGHTA, CDR2 FQGTGA. CDR3 size: 15 residues. CDR3 in amino acids: CASRLTGTAASPLHF. CDR3 nucleotide sequence: TGTGCCAGCAGGCTAACCGGGACCGCGGCTTCACCCCTCCACTTT. Full variable domain (remainder filled in from reference TRBV7-3 and TRBJ1-6): GAGVSQTPSNKVTEKGKYVELRCDPISGHTALYWYRQSLGQGPEFLIYFQGTGAADDSGLPNDRFFAVRPEGSVSTLKIQRTERGDSAVYLCASRLTGTAASPLHFGNGTRLTVT.

The sample holds one count of this clone. The V call is TRBV7-2, the J call TRBJ2-1; 15 bases are a match to TRBD2. V shed 4 bases, J shed 7 bases, and the junction held 8 bases outside the gene matches. The CDR3 covers 17 residues. Germline CDR1 reads SGHTA; CDR2 reads FQGNSA. This CDR3 reads CASSSPGLAGGRNEQFF. CDR3 nucleotide sequence: TGTGCCAGCAGCTCCCCGGGACTAGCGGGGGGCCGGAATGAGCAGTTCTTC.

The chain couples TRBV12-5 to TRBJ1-4, with D perhaps matching TRBD1 (6 bases). Trimming stripped 1 base from V and 3 bases from J, with 6 bases between. Germline V CDR1 and CDR2: LGHNT, FRNRAP. The length of the CDR3 is 14 residues. CDR3 protein: CASGLGQANEKLFF. Written as DNA, the CDR3 is TGTGCTAGTGGTTTGGGACAGGCTAATGAAAAACTGTTTTTT.

The chain links TRBV10-2 to TRBJ1-5; D uncertain. This CDR3 is 13 amino acids long. V dropped 8 bases and J dropped 0 bases, with 8 bases sitting between them. Looked up from germline, CDR1 is WSHSY and CDR2 is SAAADI. The CDR3 DNA reads TGCGCCAGCGCCGCAAATAGCAATCAGCCCCAGCATTTT. It codes for CASAANSNQPQHF.

This clone has a handful of counts. The CDR3 region is CASSFNGAGELFF. The CDR3 nucleotides read TGCGCCAGCAGCTTTAACGGGGCCGGGGAGCTGTTTTTT. V and J are TRBV5-1 and TRBJ2-2; possible D gene TRBD2, 5 bases. V gave up 2 bases and J gave up 6 bases, with 8 bases separating them. Germline-derived CDR1 and CDR2 are SGHRS and YFSETQ. The length of the CDR3 is 13 residues.

The V gene is TRBV6-2 or TRBV6-3, the J gene TRBJ2-4; D possibly corresponds to TRBD1 (6 bases). Between the trimmed V and J ends, which lost 8 bases and 3 bases, there was a span of 20 bases. The CDR3 covers 16 residues. The germline gives CDR1 MNHEY, CDR2 SVGEGT. As DNA, the CDR3 is TGTGCCAGCGGCCAAGGGGCACAGGGAAACAAAAACATTCAGTACTTC. Its protein is CASGQGAQGNKNIQYF.

This clone has more than one count but fewer than ten. The J gene is TRBJ1-2, the V gene TRBV5-6, with D unresolved. The CDR3 runs to 13 residues. CDR1 and CDR2 (germline): SGHDT, YYEEEE. Trimming cost V 4 bases and J 0 bases, with 7 bases left between them. CDR3 in DNA: TGTGCCAGCAGCCCAGCTACTAACTATGGCTACACCTTC. Amino acid sequence: CASSPATNYGYTF.

The chain combines TRBV3-1 (or the pseudogene TRBV3-2) with TRBJ1-4, with D possibly being TRBD1 (6 bases). The CDR3 is 16 residues long. Germline values: CDR1 LGHDT, CDR2 YNNKEL (reference sequence). Between the trimmed V and J ends, which lost 3 bases and 4 bases, there was a span of 15 bases. The DNA for the CDR3 is TGTGCCAGCAGCCATTCACCGGGACACAGTAATGAAAAACTGTTTTTT. Translating gives CASSHSPGHSNEKLFF.

This clone has a handful of counts. This chain links TRBV6-5 with TRBJ1-3; D is unclear. Germline lookup yields CDR1 MNHEY and CDR2 SVGAGI. Trimming took 8 bases from V and 0 from J, leaving 5 bases between them. The CDR3 contains 12 residues. In nucleotides, the CDR3 is TGTGCCAGCGGAGTCTCTGGAAACACCATATATTTT. Protein: CASGVSGNTIYF.

The rearrangement uses TRBV3-1 (or the pseudogene TRBV3-2) and TRBJ2-7, with D possibly being TRBD1 or TRBD2 (5 bases each). The germline CDR1 and CDR2 sequences are LGHDT and YNNKEL (reference sequence). The CDR3 has 18 amino acids. The V and J ends lost 0 bases and 0 bases respectively, with 18 bases between them. CDR3 residues: CASSQERHSGLSSYEQYV. The CDR3 nucleotides are TGTGCCAGCAGCCAAGAAAGGCACTCGGGGCTTAGCTCCTACGAGCAGTACGTC.

The CDR3 DNA sequence: TGTGCCAGCAGCTTAGGCGGGACAGGGGGCCGTGGTGAGCAGTTCTTC. This codes for CASSLGGTGGRGEQFF. The chain uses TRBV7-9 and TRBJ2-1; 12 bases map to TRBD1. Losses at the gene ends were 1 base for V and 9 bases for J; bases not matched to a gene: 7. The CDR3 is made up of 16 amino acids. Per germline, CDR1 SEHNR and CDR2 FQNEAQ (reference sequence).

The V call is TRBV3-1 (or the pseudogene TRBV3-2), the J call TRBJ2-7; D may be TRBD2 (6 bases). Trimming cost V 2 bases and J 5 bases, with 13 bases left between them. CDR1 is LGHDT and CDR2 is YNNKEL in the germline V gene (reference sequence). There are 14 residues in the CDR3. CDR3 in amino acids: CASSQNRGGDEQYV. Here the CDR3 DNA reads TGTGCCAGCAGCCAAAACAGAGGAGGGGACGAGCAGTACGTC.

The CDR3 spells CASSPRGADTGELFF. CDR3 nucleotide sequence: TGTGCCAGCAGCCCGCGGGGGGCGGACACCGGGGAGCTGTTTTTT. The chain joins TRBV5-5 to TRBJ2-2, with 8 bases identical to TRBD2. Looked up from germline, CDR1 is SGHKS and CDR2 is YYEKEE (reference sequence). The V segment lost 4 bases and the J segment 3 bases; nucleotides outside the gene matches: 5. CDR3 length equals 15 residues. Combining the CDR3 with reference TRBV5-5 and TRBJ2-2 gives the whole variable domain DAGVTQSPTHLIKTRGQQVTLRCSPISGHKSVSWYQQVLGQGPQFIFQYYEKEERGRGNFPDRFSARQFPNYSSELNVNALLLGDSALYLCASSPRGADTGELFFGEGSRLTVL.

The genes are TRBV14 and TRBJ2-4; TRBD2 is a possible D gene (7 bases). V shed 5 bases and J shed 1 base, with 12 bases lying between them. The CDR3 has 15 residues. Germline CDR1 SGHDN, CDR2 FVKESK. CDR3 bases: TGTGCCAGCAGCTCAGAGGGGGGGGCCAAAAACATTCAGTACTTC. Encoded protein: CASSSEGGAKNIQYF.

The CDR3 nucleotides are TGTGCCAGCAGCGTAGGTCTGGGTGCTGGGGCCAACGTCCTGACTTTC. Amino acids: CASSVGLGAGANVLTF. This rearrangement joins TRBV9 to TRBJ2-6, with D hard to call. This CDR3 is built from 16 residues. V dropped 0 bases and J dropped 2 bases, with 9 bases sitting between them. CDR1 is SGDLS, CDR2 YYNGEE, per germline.

This clone was counted a single time. The chain combines TRBV7-6 with TRBJ2-6, with 8 bases identical to TRBD1. Germline CDR1 reads SGHVS; CDR2 reads FNYEAQ. The CDR3 covers 17 residues. The J segment lost 2 bases and the V segment lost 1 base, leaving 4 bases of the junction unmatched. The CDR3 DNA reads as TGTGCCAGCAGCTTAGGGCAGGGGGCGACTGGGGCCAACGTCCTGACTTTC. This sequence encodes CASSLGQGATGANVLTF.

The chain is built from TRBV6-5 and TRBJ2-1; 10 bases are shared with TRBD2. Germline CDR1 and CDR2: MNHEY and SVGAGI. Trimming took 10 bases from V and 5 from J; bases not matched to a gene: 8. The CDR3 contains 14 residues. CDR3 DNA: TGTGCCACGAAATTAGCGGGGGGACACAATGAGCAGTTCTTC. This sequence encodes CATKLAGGHNEQFF.

This chain connects TRBV27 to TRBJ2-2, with no clear D. Per germline, CDR1 MNHEY and CDR2 SMNVEV (reference sequence). V was cut by 5 bases and J by 7 bases, with 17 bases left in between. This CDR3 has 15 amino acids. The CDR3 DNA reads as TGTGCCAGCAGTCCCACCACCCTAAAGGGCGGGGAGCTGTTTTTT. Its protein is CASSPTTLKGGELFF.